A single sample gave rise to the 21 T cell receptor beta chains below, sequenced in a study of blood T cell repertoires in COVID-19. Assay: immunoSEQ multiplex PCR; the TCRdb copy retains only in-frame clones and omits some. The sample holds under 200,000 clones; about nine tenths are singletons and the top ten take roughly 4%. The sequenced sample was peripheral blood. These receptors came from a woman in her 70s with acute or convalescent COVID-19.

V and J are TRBV27 and TRBJ1-1, with TRBD1 matching 7 bases. The CDR3 is 12 residues long. The ends lost 6 bases at V and 7 bases at J; junction bases unmatched: 5. Per germline, CDR1 MNHEY and CDR2 SMNVEV (reference sequence). CDR3 amino acids: CASRVRTGEAFF. Here the CDR3 DNA reads TGTGCCAGCAGAGTCCGGACAGGTGAAGCTTTCTTT.

The chain has TRBV30 and TRBJ1-6, with 7 bases identical to TRBD1. V shed 4 bases, J shed 10 bases, and the junction held 10 bases outside the gene matches. The CDR3 is 14 amino acids. Germline loops: CDR1 GTSNPN, CDR2 SVGIG (reference sequence). CDR3 sequence reads: CAWNEGQVESPLHF. The CDR3 region has the DNA TGTGCCTGGAACGAAGGACAGGTCGAGTCACCCCTCCACTTT.

CDR3 in amino acids: CASSPTGVGYEQYF. CDR3 sequence (DNA): TGTGCCAGCAGTCCGACAGGAGTCGGGTACGAGCAGTACTTC. V is TRBV28 and J is TRBJ2-7; D possibly corresponds to TRBD1 (6 bases). This CDR3 has 14 residues. CDR1 and CDR2 (germline): MDHEN, SYDVKM. V lost 5 bases and J 4 bases, leaving 15 bases between the germline ends. The variable domain in full, with the rest retrieved from reference TRBV28 and TRBJ2-7, is DVKVTQSSRYLVKRTGEKVFLECVQDMDHENMFWYRQDPGLGLRLIYFSYDVKMKEKGDIPEGYSVSREKKERFSLILESASTNQTSMYLCASSPTGVGYEQYFGPGTRLTVT.

The chain joins TRBV24-1 to TRBJ1-2; TRBD1 matches at 8 bases. The CDR3 extends over 16 amino acids. The germline CDR1 and CDR2 sequences are KGHDR and SFDVKD. With V trimmed by 5 bases and J by 4 bases, 11 bases remained unmatched. Here the CDR3 DNA reads TGTGCCACCAGTGCCCATGGACAGGGACAAACCTATGGCTACACCTTC. It translates to CATSAHGQGQTYGYTF.

CDR3 sequence (DNA): TGTGCCAGCTCAACCATCGGACAGCGCACAGATACGCAGTATTTT. This sequence encodes CASSTIGQRTDTQYF. The gene calls are TRBV18 and TRBJ2-3, with D perhaps TRBD1 (6 bases). V was shortened by 5 bases and J by 1 base, with 13 bases between the two germline ends. Germline CDR1 is KGHSH and CDR2 is LQKENI. CDR3 length: 15 residues.

The chain uses TRBV21-1 and TRBJ1-6; the D call TRBD1 from the table was never checked on the DNA. TRBV21-1 constitutes a pseudogene. This CDR3 contains 15 residues. In nucleotides, the CDR3 is TGTGCCAGCAGCAGCCGGACAGGCCATAATTCACCCCTCCACTTT. Translation gives CASSSRTGHNSPLHF.

The chain has TRBV11-2 and TRBJ2-5, with 7 bases fitting TRBD2. Germline CDR1 SGHAT, CDR2 FQNNGV. This CDR3 region has 18 residues. The J segment lost 4 bases and the V segment lost 4 bases, leaving 18 bases of the junction unmatched. CDR3 amino acids: CASSSLRGVGHRRETQYF. The CDR3 nucleotides are TGTGCCAGCAGCTCACTTCGGGGGGTGGGGCACCGGCGAGAGACCCAGTACTTC.

This sequence joins TRBV20-1 and TRBJ1-5, with TRBD1 as a possible D gene (5 bases). The V gene lost 3 bases and the J gene lost 6 bases, with 12 bases spanning the gap. Germline V gene lookup returns CDR1 DFQATT and CDR2 SNEGSKA (reference sequence). This CDR3 comprises 13 residues. The CDR3 nucleotides are TGCAGTGCTAGTAGGGGTTCGGGTCAGCCCCAGCATTTT. It translates to CSASRGSGQPQHF.

The chain has TRBV12-3 or TRBV12-4 and TRBJ1-1; 7 positions match TRBD1. This CDR3 spans 13 amino acids. The trim removed 3 bases at V and 11 bases at J, leaving 9 bases unmatched. The CDR3 DNA reads as TGTGCCAGCAGTTTTCTAGTACAGGGGTCGGCTTTCTTT. It specifies CASSFLVQGSAFF.

The chain uses TRBV27 and TRBJ1-5, with 11 bases matching TRBD1. The V gene's germline CDR1 is MNHEY and CDR2 SMNVEV (reference sequence). The CDR3 extends over 16 amino acids. The V and J ends lost 5 bases and 4 bases, in that order; junction bases with no gene match: 7. The CDR3 region has the DNA TGTGCCAGCAGTGCCGGGACAGGGGGTGGTAATCAGCCCCAGCATTTT. It codes for CASSAGTGGGNQPQHF.

The chain has TRBV4-1 and TRBJ2-3, with TRBD1 matching 7 bases. With V trimmed by 0 bases and J by 0 bases, 3 bases remained unmatched. This CDR3 spans 16 amino acids. Germline CDR1 reads MGHRA; CDR2 reads YSYEKL. The CDR3 here is CASSQDPDRSTDTQYF. CDR3 bases: TGCGCCAGCAGCCAAGATCCGGACAGGAGCACAGATACGCAGTATTTT.

The CDR3 bases are TGTGCCACCAGGAGCGGGGTGGCGGCGCGAAACATTCAGTACTTC. It encodes CATRSGVAARNIQYF. The chain uses TRBV15 and TRBJ2-4, with 7 bases lining up with TRBD2. With 6 bases clipped from V and 6 bases from J, the junction kept 11 bases outside the gene matches. Germline CDR1 and CDR2: LNHNV and YYDKDF (reference sequence). This CDR3 region has 15 residues.

The J gene is TRBJ1-5, the V gene TRBV6-5; 10 bases map to TRBD1. The CDR3 extends over 15 amino acids. J gave up 7 bases and V 6 bases, and 9 bases lay outside the gene matches. CDR1 MNHEY and CDR2 SVGAGI come from the germline V gene. The CDR3 sequence: CASRPTGGGGQPQHF. CDR3 nucleotides: TGTGCCAGCAGGCCGACAGGGGGCGGAGGCCAGCCCCAGCATTTT.

This clone was counted a few times. The chain recombines TRBV20-1 with TRBJ2-4, with 8 bases identical to TRBD1. This CDR3 comprises 11 residues. CDR1 is DFQATT, CDR2 SNEGSKA, per germline (reference sequence). For the CDR3, the DNA is TGCATACCGGGACAGGCAAACATTCAGTACTTC. Translating gives CIPGQANIQYF.

This sequence joins TRBV6-5 and TRBJ1-6; no clear D. The V gene lost 6 bases and the J gene lost 0 bases, with 6 bases spanning the gap. The germline V gene encodes CDR1 MNHEY and CDR2 SVGAGI. There are 14 residues in the CDR3. The CDR3 sequence: CASRYNSYNSPLHF. In DNA form, the CDR3 reads TGTGCCAGCAGGTATAACTCCTATAATTCACCCCTCCACTTT.

V and J are TRBV5-1 and TRBJ2-4; TRBD1 matches at 7 bases. The V and J ends lost 4 bases and 0 bases, in that order; junction bases with no gene match: 10. Germline V gene sequence: CDR1 SGHRS, CDR2 YFSETQ. The CDR3 consists of 17 residues. CDR3 sequence reads: CASSPRGQALAKNIQYF. For the CDR3, the DNA is TGCGCCAGCAGCCCTCGAGGACAGGCTCTAGCCAAAAACATTCAGTACTTC. Variable domain in full (rest from reference TRBV5-1 and TRBJ2-4): KAGVTQTPRYLIKTRGQQVTLSCSPISGHRSVSWYQQTPGQGLQFLFEYFSETQRNKGNFPGRFSGRQFSNSRSEMNVSTLELGDSALYLCASSPRGQALAKNIQYFGAGTRLSVL.

V gene TRBV5-1 combines with J gene TRBJ2-3, with TRBD1 as a possible D gene (5 bases). Trimming removed 1 base from V and 2 bases from J, with 11 bases in between. The germline V gene encodes CDR1 SGHRS and CDR2 YFSETQ. This CDR3 is built from 15 residues. CDR3 in amino acids: CASSLWQGDTDTQYF. CDR3 nucleotides: TGCGCCAGCAGCTTGTGGCAGGGTGACACAGATACGCAGTATTTT.

The rearrangement links TRBV25-1 to TRBJ1-2; tentative D call: TRBD1 (5 bases). V gave up 3 bases and J gave up 1 base, with 15 bases separating them. CDR3 length: 16 residues. CDR1 and CDR2 (germline): MGHDK, SYGVNS. CDR3 sequence (DNA): TGTGCCAGCAGTGACCCAGGACAAGCCGGTAACTATGGCTACACCTTC. Its translation is CASSDPGQAGNYGYTF.

The chain combines TRBV9 with TRBJ1-4; D remains ambiguous. The length of the CDR3 is 15 residues. The germline V gene has CDR1 SGDLS and CDR2 YYNGEE. Trimming left V 4 bases short and J 4 bases short, with 14 bases between. The CDR3 sequence: CASSPSPSGNEKLFF. The CDR3 nucleotides are TGTGCCAGCAGCCCCTCTCCGTCGGGTAATGAAAAACTGTTTTTT.

This clone was found once. V and J are TRBV19 and TRBJ1-1; 8 positions agree with TRBD1. This CDR3 contains 14 residues. Germline values: CDR1 LNHDA, CDR2 SQIVND (reference sequence). The V and J ends lost 3 bases and 6 bases, in that order; junction bases with no gene match: 6. The chain's CDR3 is CASSIGTGGSEAFF. As DNA, the CDR3 is TGTGCCAGTAGTATCGGGACAGGAGGTTCTGAAGCTTTCTTT.

V is TRBV5-6 and J is TRBJ2-4; possible D gene TRBD2, 7 bases. Trimming left V 1 base short and J 3 bases short, with 17 bases between. Germline V gene sequence: CDR1 SGHDT, CDR2 YYEEEE. The CDR3 loop spans 17 amino acids. The CDR3 DNA reads as TGTGCCAGCAGCTTGCGGGGGCGGGGGCTGGTCAAAAACATTCAGTACTTC. Translated: CASSLRGRGLVKNIQYF.